These 17 T cell receptor beta chains originate from one sample sequenced in a study of blood T cells in healthy people across ages. Combining a sample-barcoded 5' primer with a J-beta primer mix, a second PCR ran for roughly 6 to 12 cycles. TCRdb re-called the 5' RACE reads through MiXCR, storing one row per CDR3 protein. This sample carries some 690,000 distinct CDR3 sequences, around a fifth of them seen once, and the ten largest clones take under 25%. Source material: blood. These receptors all come from a man aged 65-85 years in good health.

There are a few counts of this clonotype. The chain employs TRBV5-6 and TRBJ1-2; 9 bases match TRBD1. The CDR3 runs to 14 residues. V gave up 4 bases and J gave up 8 bases; unmatched junction bases: 9. Germline CDR1 is SGHDT and CDR2 is YYEEEE. CDR3 bases: TGTGCCAGCAGCCGAGGGACAGGGAAAGGAGGCTACACCTTC. Translating gives CASSRGTGKGGYTF.

On this clonotype itself: One junction end does not reproduce the germline sequence, and a read error may be involved. This chain connects TRBV12-3 or TRBV12-4 to TRBJ2-3; TRBD1 or TRBD2 may be the D gene (5 bases each). CDR3 length: 16 residues. The CDR3: CASIPRKGPSTDAQYF. DNA of the CDR3: TGTGCCAGCATCCCCCGTAAGGGACCCAGCACAGATGCGCAGTATTTT.

The J gene is TRBJ1-1, the V gene TRBV20-1; D gene unclear. The germline V and J ends were trimmed by 8 bases and 3 bases, with 10 bases remaining between them. The CDR3 has 11 residues. The V gene's germline CDR1 is DFQATT and CDR2 SNEGSKA (reference sequence). The chain's CDR3 is CSRDGDTEAFF. The CDR3 DNA reads as TGCAGTCGGGATGGGGACACTGAAGCTTTCTTT.

The chain uses TRBV20-1 and TRBJ2-5; either TRBD1 or TRBD2 may supply D (6 bases each). CDR3 length: 14 amino acids. The germline CDR1 and CDR2 sequences are DFQATT and SNEGSKA (reference sequence). The DNA for the CDR3 is TGCAGGGGGCAAGGGGGGCATCTACAAGAGACCCAGTACTTC. This sequence encodes CRGQGGHLQETQYF.

This chain connects TRBV28 to TRBJ2-3; 7 nucleotides line up with TRBD1. The germline CDR1 and CDR2 sequences are MDHEN and SYDVKM. V shed 3 bases and J 5 bases; nucleotides not matched to a gene: 14. The CDR3 is 17 residues long. The CDR3 nucleotides are TGTGCCAGCAGTTTTTCCCCCTCAGGGGGTGGCGTAGATACGCAGTATTTT. Translating gives CASSFSPSGGGVDTQYF.

This clonotype was counted between two and nine times. The chain recombines TRBV28 with TRBJ2-2; weak D call: TRBD1 (5 bases). V was pared by 5 bases and J by 1 base, with 11 bases between. The CDR3 sequence is 15 residues long. Per the germline V gene, CDR1 is MDHEN and CDR2 is SYDVKM. CDR3 DNA: TGTGCCAGCAGTGGACAACTCCTGAACACCGGGGAGCTGTTTTTT. Its protein is CASSGQLLNTGELFF.

This clonotype turned up a few times. The rearrangement links TRBV7-2 to TRBJ1-4; a possible D gene is TRBD1 (5 bases). Germline V gene lookup returns CDR1 SGHTA and CDR2 FQGNSA. The CDR3 runs to 13 residues. With 4 bases removed from V and 6 bases from J, the gap between germline ends came to 9 bases. CDR3 residues: CASSWGPDEKLFF. The CDR3 region has the DNA TGTGCCAGCAGCTGGGGACCGGATGAAAAACTGTTTTTT.

To note about this clonotype: One end of the junction does not line up with germline, which may come from a read error. The V and J genes are TRBV14 and TRBJ1-4; tentative D call: TRBD1 (6 bases). The CDR3 sequence is 9 residues long. Germline V gene data show CDR1 as SGHDN and CDR2 as FVKESK. The CDR3 DNA reads as TGTGCCAGCATCCCCAGGGGAGATTTT. Translation: CASIPRGDF.

The rearrangement uses TRBV7-9 and TRBJ2-1, with 10 bases fitting TRBD1. The last part of the DNA fits TRBJ2-7 better; the J call may be wrong. Germline-derived CDR1 and CDR2 are SEHNR and FQNEAQ (reference sequence). CDR3 length equals 16 residues. For the CDR3, the DNA is TGTGCCAGCAGCCCGGGGCGTGGGACAGGGGTTTCGGAGCAGTACTTC. It specifies CASSPGRGTGVSEQYF.

This clonotype was picked up many times. The rearrangement uses TRBV10-3 and TRBJ2-1; 8 positions match TRBD1. This CDR3 is 13 amino acids long. From germline, CDR1 is ENHRY and CDR2 SYGVKD. V was clipped by 10 bases and J by 4 bases; unmatched bases: 6. The CDR3 nucleotides are TGTGCCACCACAGGGGGAGGTTACAATGAGCAGTTCTTC. As protein: CATTGGGYNEQFF.

This clonotype was seen only a few times. The genes are TRBV5-1 and TRBJ2-5; 8 positions match TRBD2. The end of the DNA fits TRBJ2-7 better, so the J call may be wrong. The CDR3 has 14 residues. Germline CDR1 SGHRS, CDR2 YFSETQ. The CDR3 nucleotides are TGCGCCAGCAGCTCCAACGGGGGGGCCTACGAGCAGTACTTC. The encoded protein is CASSSNGGAYEQYF.

Remarks on this clonotype: Given the absence of the conserved phenylalanine or tryptophan at the CDR3 end, a read error is likely. The chain joins TRBV6-1 to TRBJ2-1; 11 nucleotides match TRBD2. CDR3 length: 15 amino acids. Germline V gives CDR1 MNHNS, CDR2 SASEGT. V was clipped by 6 bases and J by 4 bases; unmatched bases: 5. For the CDR3, the DNA is TGTGCCAGCAGATCTGGACTAGCGGGTTACAATGAGCAGTTCCTC. It is translated as CASRSGLAGYNEQFL.

V and J are TRBV5-1 and TRBJ2-5; 8 bases map to TRBD1. The CDR3 length is 16 residues. Germline CDR1 is SGHRS and CDR2 is YFSETQ. The ends lost 4 bases at V and 4 bases at J; junction bases unmatched: 12. The CDR3 bases are TGCGCCAGCAGCATTTCGACAGGGGCGTTGGGAGAGACCCAGTACTTC. It specifies CASSISTGALGETQYF. Full variable domain (outside the CDR3, taken from reference TRBV5-1 and TRBJ2-5): KAGVTQTPRYLIKTRGQQVTLSCSPISGHRSVSWYQQTPGQGLQFLFEYFSETQRNKGNFPGRFSGRQFSNSRSEMNVSTLELGDSALYLCASSISTGALGETQYFGPGTRLLVL.

The chain employs TRBV9 and TRBJ2-5; 7 nucleotides match TRBD2. The J call may be wrong; the DNA end is better matched by TRBJ2-7. The CDR3 has 13 amino acids. CDR1 is SGDLS and CDR2 is YYNGEE in the germline V gene. The CDR3 nucleotides are TGTGCCGTAAACAGCGGGGCCCCCTACGAGCAGTACGTC. Translating it yields CAVNSGAPYEQYV.

This chain joins TRBV7-2 and TRBJ2-3, with 15 bases fitting TRBD2. The CDR3 covers 19 residues. The ends lost 6 bases at V and 0 bases at J; junction bases unmatched: 10. Germline V lookup: CDR1 SGHTA, CDR2 FQGNSA. CDR3 protein: CASSFLIGTSGGSTDTQYF. In DNA form, the CDR3 reads TGTGCCAGCAGTTTTCTTATCGGGACTAGCGGGGGGAGCACAGATACGCAGTATTTT.

This clonotype came up a few times. The genes are TRBV6-5 and TRBJ2-3, with 11 bases aligning to TRBD2. The CDR3 loop spans 16 amino acids. Germline V gives CDR1 MNHEY, CDR2 SVGAGI. Trimming at V came to 5 bases and at J to 0 bases, leaving 4 bases not matched to a gene. The CDR3 loop is CASSHRTSGSTDTQYF. In DNA form, the CDR3 reads TGTGCCAGCAGTCACCGGACTAGCGGGAGCACAGATACGCAGTATTTT.

The chain couples TRBV28 to TRBJ2-7; D ambiguous. V lost 5 bases and J 4 bases, leaving 9 bases between the germline ends. CDR3 size: 12 residues. In germline, CDR1 is MDHEN, CDR2 SYDVKM. DNA of the CDR3: TGTGCCAGCAGTAAGGGTTCTTACGAGCAGTACTTC. This sequence encodes CASSKGSYEQYF. The whole variable domain, filled in from reference TRBV28 and TRBJ2-7, reads DVKVTQSSRYLVKRTGEKVFLECVQDMDHENMFWYRQDPGLGLRLIYFSYDVKMKEKGDIPEGYSVSREKKERFSLILESASTNQTSMYLCASSKGSYEQYFGPGTRLTVT.